Given below is one T cell receptor beta chain in context. What it binds is not known. This sample was taken from a study of OX40 agonist ivuxolimab in advanced cancers. The overall study: Dosing consisted of intravenous ivuxolimab at 0.01 to 10 mg/kg every 2 weeks. Among those enrolled, mean age was about 62 years (range about 23 to 85) and 70% to 85% were male.

Trimming shortened V by 3 bases and J by 2 bases, and 6 bases separated the two germline ends. The CDR3 has 13 residues. Per the germline V gene, CDR1 is SGHRS and CDR2 is YFSETQ. Autoimmune disease history or systemic immunosuppression led to patient exclusion. Libraries were prepared by immunoSEQ multiplex PCR; TCRdb keeps only in-frame clonotypes and omits some of them. The table shows around 58,000 clones, with about four fifths occurring only once. Study-wide results and limits: Partial responders at 0.1-3.0 mg/kg showed near-lowest clonal expansion.

V is TRBV5-1 and J is TRBJ1-3, with no clear D. Material: CD4+ or CD8+ T cells sorted from blood, obtained in a trial of the OX40 agonist ivuxolimab. The sequence was collected from an adult with an advanced solid tumor such as melanoma, head and neck, liver or kidney cancer. Here the CDR3 reads CASSSIPGNTIYF. The CDR3 DNA is TGCGCCAGCAGCTCCATACCTGGAAACACCATATATTTT.